A single sample gave rise to the 12 T cell receptor beta chains below, sequenced in a study of cytomegalovirus exposure and HLA in healthy donors (dated by TCRdb to between 2016 and 2019). The library was generated by the immunoSEQ multiplex PCR assay. For the multiplex PCR, a mixture combining 60 forward primers for TCR Vbeta segments and 13 reverse primers for TCR Jbeta segments was used. Sourced from immuneACCESS, this table was stored by TCRdb with only in-frame sequences that have V and J called. A share of the clones is absent; for the studies checked, an unresolved V gene accounts for under half, and the remainder has no known explanation. Here the sample has fewer than 200,000 clones; 80% occur a single time. About 4.7% of the sample comes from the top ten. Sequences were obtained from PBMCs. These receptors all stem from a young man in good health and CMV-seronegative.

The chain couples TRBV7-8 to TRBJ1-5, with 7 bases fitting TRBD1. Germline V gives CDR1 SGHVS, CDR2 FQNEAQ. V dropped 1 base and J dropped 6; count of bases not matched to a gene: 6. The CDR3 is 15 amino acids. CDR3 sequence: CASSLDRAGGQPQHF. CDR3 sequence (DNA): TGTGCCAGCAGCTTAGACAGGGCAGGGGGTCAGCCCCAGCATTTT.

The chain has TRBV21-1 and TRBJ2-1; TRBD2 is taken as the D call from the table, unchecked against the DNA. TRBV21-1 is deemed a pseudogene. This CDR3 is 15 amino acids long. For the CDR3, the DNA is TGTGCCAGCAGCAAAATGGCTAGCGGGGGGTGTGAGCAGTTCTTC. Protein product: CASSKMASGGCEQFF.

The chain carries TRBV7-2 and TRBJ2-1; a possible D gene is TRBD2 (5 bases). Trimming removed 8 bases from V and 0 bases from J, with 14 bases in between. The CDR3 consists of 15 residues. In germline, CDR1 is SGHTA, CDR2 FQGNSA. CDR3 region: CASPAGASSYNEQFF. DNA of the CDR3: TGTGCCAGCCCTGCGGGCGCGAGCTCCTACAATGAGCAGTTCTTC.

This clone showed up just once. The chain couples TRBV9 to TRBJ1-1; D perhaps matches TRBD1 (5 bases). The CDR3 spans 11 residues. CDR1 is SGDLS and CDR2 is YYNGEE in the germline V gene. V lost 7 bases and J lost 7, with 11 bases in between. The DNA for the CDR3 is TGTGCCAGCGGGACTCCGAATGAAGCTTTCTTT. Its translation is CASGTPNEAFF.

The chain links TRBV5-6 to TRBJ1-2; TRBD1 is a possible D gene (6 bases). The CDR3 sequence is 14 residues long. V was clipped by 3 bases and J by 0 bases, with 9 bases between them. The germline V gene has CDR1 SGHDT and CDR2 YYEEEE. CDR3 nucleotides: TGTGCCAGCAGCTCCGAGGGGGCTAACTATGGCTACACCTTC. The encoded protein is CASSSEGANYGYTF.

This clone was seen a few times. This specimen includes other DNA sequences encoding the same CDR3. The rearrangement joins TRBV28 to TRBJ1-1; D gene unclear. This CDR3 comprises 11 residues. Germline CDR1 reads MDHEN; CDR2 reads SYDVKM. V gave up 5 bases and J gave up 4 bases, with 5 bases separating them. CDR3 sequence (DNA): TGTGCCAGCAGTACTGGCACTGAAGCTTTCTTT. It is translated as CASSTGTEAFF.

The V gene is TRBV5-6, the J gene TRBJ2-7; 8 bases align to TRBD1. This CDR3 spans 13 amino acids. V lost 5 bases and J lost 6; bases outside the gene matches: 7. Germline V gives CDR1 SGHDT, CDR2 YYEEEE. DNA for the CDR3: TGTGCCAGCAGTGACAGGGGATCTGGCGAGCAGTACTTC. Protein sequence: CASSDRGSGEQYF. Complete variable domain (other parts from reference TRBV5-6 and TRBJ2-7): DAGVTQSPTHLIKTRGQQVTLRCSPKSGHDTVSWYQQALGQGPQFIFQYYEEEERQRGNFPDRFSGHQFPNYSSELNVNALLLGDSALYLCASSDRGSGEQYFGPGTRLTVT.

This clone was recorded once. The CDR3 region is CASSLEARQSSPLHF. CDR3 nucleotide sequence: TGCGCCAGCAGCTTGGAGGCCAGACAGAGCTCACCCCTCCACTTT. The gene calls are TRBV5-1 and TRBJ1-6; D is possibly TRBD1 (5 bases). Germline CDR1 and CDR2: SGHRS and YFSETQ. The CDR3 covers 15 residues. Deletions cut 0 bases from V and 10 bases from J, with 14 bases between.

The J gene is TRBJ1-5, the V gene TRBV27; no clear D. Germline CDR1 reads MNHEY; CDR2 reads SMNVEV (reference sequence). This CDR3 has 14 residues. Deletions cut 9 bases from V and 7 bases from J, with 19 bases between. This CDR3 is CARYSHGEGQPQHF. DNA for the CDR3: TGTGCCAGGTATTCGCACGGGGAAGGACAGCCCCAGCATTTT.

The chain employs TRBV28 and TRBJ1-2; D remains unclear. Germline lookup yields CDR1 MDHEN and CDR2 SYDVKM. V was pared by 4 bases and J by 6 bases, with 9 bases between. CDR3 length equals 12 residues. CDR3 protein: CASSSPSDGYTF. The CDR3 bases are TGTGCCAGCAGTTCGCCGAGCGATGGCTACACCTTC.

The gene calls are TRBV5-1 and TRBJ1-2, with 7 positions matching TRBD1. CDR1 and CDR2 from the germline V gene are SGHRS and YFSETQ. The trim removed 0 bases at V and 7 bases at J, leaving 6 bases unmatched. This CDR3 has 14 amino acids. The CDR3 protein is CASSLEEGAGGYTF. The DNA for the CDR3 is TGCGCCAGCAGCTTGGAGGAGGGGGCGGGTGGCTACACCTTC.

The chain employs TRBV29-1 and TRBJ2-5, with D maybe TRBD2 (6 bases). The CDR3 is 15 amino acids. The germline V gene has CDR1 SQVTM and CDR2 ANQGSEA. Trimming left V 4 bases short and J 2 bases short, with 17 bases between. CDR3 DNA sequence: TGCAGCGTTGTTTTGGCGGGAACGTTGCAAGAGACCCAGTACTTC. This sequence encodes CSVVLAGTLQETQYF.